This T cell receptor (beta chain) was identified during a study of shared clonotypes between healthy human individuals. Findings and caveats of the study: Measured sharing among donors was expected to vary with sequencing depth.

Germline CDR1 is SEHNR and CDR2 is FQNEAQ (reference sequence). The CDR3 totals 16 residues. The V end was cut by 5 bases, the J end by 8 bases, with 22 bases between. In the case of this clone: Its antigen remains unidentified.

Naive CD8 cells, CD45RO-negative and positively selected for CCR7, excluded terminally differentiated effector memory CD45RA+ cells. Assay used: immunoSEQ multiplex PCR; TCRdb lists only in-frame clones, some missing. The table shows some 630,000 clones, with 90% to 97% occurring only once. The chain is built from TRBV7-9 and TRBJ2-1, with D uncertain. Sequences were obtained from naive CD8+ T cells sorted from blood. This receptor was obtained from a woman aged 25 to 45 in good health. The CDR3: CASSPPLSKTVYEQFF. CDR3 DNA sequence: TGTGCCAGCAGCCCACCCCTTTCTAAAACGGTCTATGAGCAGTTCTTC.